These 30 T cell receptor beta chains originate from one sample sequenced in a study of blood T cell repertoires in COVID-19. Assay used: immunoSEQ multiplex PCR; TCRdb lists only in-frame clones, some missing. The table shows around 150,000 clones, with more than 80% occurring only once. Sequenced sample: peripheral blood. The source is a human donor in a cohort sampled during active COVID-19.

The V and J genes are TRBV5-3 and TRBJ2-4; the D is unclear. TRBV5-3 is marked as an open reading frame, function uncertain. V shed 6 bases and J shed 2 bases, with 12 bases lying between them. The CDR3 has 14 amino acids. CDR3 nucleotide sequence: TGTGCCAGAACCCCCGGGTGCTCCAAAAACATTCAGTACTTC. This codes for CARTPGCSKNIQYF.

The J gene is TRBJ2-7, the V gene TRBV18, with TRBD2 as a possible D gene (6 bases). From germline, CDR1 is KGHSH and CDR2 LQKENI. The V end was cut by 3 bases, the J end by 3 bases, with 12 bases between. The length of the CDR3 is 14 residues. This CDR3 is CASSPARGIYEQYF. CDR3 bases: TGTGCCAGCTCACCCGCGCGGGGAATCTACGAGCAGTACTTC. The entire variable domain, with the rest obtained from reference TRBV18 and TRBJ2-7, is as follows: NAGVMQNPRHLVRRRGQEARLRCSPMKGHSHVYWYRQLPEEGLKFMVYLQKENIIDESGMPKERFSAEFPKEGPSILRIQQVVRGDSAAYFCASSPARGIYEQYFGPGTRLTVT.

V usage is TRBV11-3 and J usage is TRBJ2-2, with 7 bases aligning to TRBD2. Germline values: CDR1 SGHNT, CDR2 YENEEA. The CDR3 extends over 15 amino acids. Trimming removed 3 bases from V and 4 bases from J; junction bases left unmatched: 5. CDR3 bases: TGTGCCAGCAGCTTCGCCGGGGAGGGCACCGGGGAGCTGTTTTTT. Residues: CASSFAGEGTGELFF.

The chain couples TRBV28 to TRBJ1-4; D is possibly TRBD1 (6 bases). The germline V and J ends were trimmed by 4 bases and 5 bases, with 14 bases remaining between them. The CDR3 loop spans 15 amino acids. The germline CDR1 and CDR2 sequences are MDHEN and SYDVKM. The CDR3, as DNA: TGTGCCAGCAGTTCTACAGGGACACTAAATGAAAAACTGTTTTTT. Its translation is CASSSTGTLNEKLFF.

The V and J genes are TRBV15 and TRBJ2-1; D perhaps matches TRBD1 (6 bases). V lost 0 bases to trimming and J lost 4 bases, with 16 bases between them. This CDR3 contains 17 residues. The germline V gene has CDR1 LNHNV and CDR2 YYDKDF (reference sequence). The chain's CDR3 is CATSRDPPGQLYNEQFF. CDR3 bases: TGTGCCACCAGCAGAGATCCACCGGGACAACTATACAATGAGCAGTTCTTC.

This clone was seen only a few times. V is TRBV6-5 and J is TRBJ1-6; TRBD1 might be the D (5 bases). Trimming cost V 2 bases and J 10 bases, with 15 bases left between them. Germline CDR1 reads MNHEY; CDR2 reads SVGAGI. The CDR3 extends over 15 amino acids. This CDR3 is CASSYQAGSRSPLHF. DNA for the CDR3: TGTGCCAGCAGTTACCAGGCAGGGTCTAGATCACCCCTCCACTTT.

This clone has more than one count but fewer than ten. This chain uses TRBV30 with TRBJ2-3; 10 nucleotides agree with TRBD2. There are 16 residues in the CDR3. After removal of 6 bases from V and 0 bases from J, the junction contained 9 bases not matched to a gene. Germline V lookup: CDR1 GTSNPN, CDR2 SVGIG (reference sequence). The CDR3 DNA reads as TGTGCCTGCCTGCCTAAGCGGGGGGGTAGCACAGATACGCAGTATTTT. Amino acid sequence: CACLPKRGGSTDTQYF. The whole variable domain, remainder taken from reference TRBV30 and TRBJ2-3, is SQTIHQWPATLVQPVGSPLSLECTVEGTSNPNLYWYRQAAGRGLQLLFYSVGIGQISSEVPQNLSASRPQDRQFILSSKKLLLSDSGFYLCACLPKRGGSTDTQYFGPGTRLTVL.

The chain links TRBV4-3 to TRBJ2-7; 9 bases map to TRBD1. The CDR3 spans 15 residues. The V gene's germline CDR1 is LGHNA and CDR2 YSLEER. V lost 4 bases to trimming and J lost 4 bases; unmatched junction nucleotides: 8. The CDR3 DNA sequence: TGCGCCAGCAGCCTATCCGGGACAGGGACGTACGAGCAGTACTTC. Translating it yields CASSLSGTGTYEQYF.

The chain joins TRBV9 to TRBJ2-7; 7 positions match TRBD2. J lost 4 bases, V lost 0 bases, and 7 bases had no gene match. Germline CDR1 and CDR2: SGDLS and YYNGEE. CDR3 length: 15 residues. The CDR3: CASSVATGAGYEQYF. For the CDR3, the DNA is TGTGCCAGCAGCGTAGCTACGGGAGCGGGGTACGAGCAGTACTTC.

This clone was seen a few times. This sequence joins TRBV6-5 and TRBJ1-5; tentatively, D is TRBD1 (6 bases). Germline V CDR1 and CDR2: MNHEY, SVGAGI. The CDR3 totals 15 residues. With 6 bases removed from V and 0 bases from J, the gap between germline ends came to 12 bases. Here the CDR3 reads CASSLAGVSNQPQHF. The CDR3 DNA reads as TGTGCCAGCAGCCTCGCAGGGGTTAGCAATCAGCCCCAGCATTTT.

CDR3 in DNA: TGTGCCAGCAGCCGCTGGAAGGGACTCTTCCACGAGCAGTACTTC. Protein: CASSRWKGLFHEQYF. This chain connects TRBV5-6 to TRBJ2-7, with a weak D call TRBD2 (6 bases). V lost 4 bases and J 5 bases, leaving 19 bases between the germline ends. Germline V gene data show CDR1 as SGHDT and CDR2 as YYEEEE. The CDR3 contains 15 residues.

This chain links TRBV9 with TRBJ1-1; D not resolved. CDR3 length equals 12 residues. V shed 3 bases and J shed 6 bases, with 9 bases lying between them. From germline, CDR1 is SGDLS and CDR2 YYNGEE. DNA of the CDR3: TGTGCCAGCAGCGATGACCGGGCTGAAGCTTTCTTT. Residues: CASSDDRAEAFF.

V is TRBV12-5 and J is TRBJ1-2, with 11 bases fitting TRBD1. Trimming at V came to 4 bases and at J to 8 bases, leaving 3 bases not matched to a gene. Germline assignment: CDR1 LGHNT and CDR2 FRNRAP. The CDR3 is made up of 13 amino acids. CDR3: CASGWTGGGGYTF. DNA for the CDR3: TGTGCTAGTGGTTGGACAGGGGGCGGCGGCTACACCTTC.

The V call is TRBV19, the J call TRBJ2-3, with 7 bases fitting TRBD1. This CDR3 comprises 14 residues. Germline assignment: CDR1 LNHDA and CDR2 SQIVND (reference sequence). The V segment lost 4 bases and the J segment 4 bases; nucleotides outside the gene matches: 5. CDR3 DNA: TGTGCCAGTAGTACGGACAGGTACTCAGATACGCAGTATTTT. Translating it yields CASSTDRYSDTQYF.

This clone was detected once. CDR3 loop: CASSQASSSDEQFF. DNA for the CDR3: TGCGCCAGCAGCCAAGCATCTAGCAGTGATGAGCAGTTCTTC. The gene calls are TRBV4-3 and TRBJ2-1, with D possibly matching TRBD2 (5 bases). V shed 1 base and J shed 8 bases, with 12 bases lying between them. In germline, CDR1 is LGHNA, CDR2 YSLEER. This CDR3 region has 14 residues.

V usage is TRBV30 and J usage is TRBJ1-5; TRBD1 matches at 9 bases. The CDR3 runs 14 residues. Losses at the gene ends were 2 bases for V and 6 bases for J; bases not matched to a gene: 5. Germline V CDR1 and CDR2: GTSNPN, SVGIG (reference sequence). The CDR3 spells CAWSTGTGLQPQHF. CDR3 coding DNA: TGTGCCTGGAGTACCGGGACAGGGCTTCAGCCCCAGCATTTT.

This clone was detected once. The CDR3 sequence is CASSMKLLNTEAFF. The CDR3 DNA is TGTGCCAGTAGTATGAAACTGCTGAACACTGAAGCTTTCTTT. The chain links TRBV19 to TRBJ1-1; no definite D call. CDR1 and CDR2 (germline): LNHDA, SQIVND (reference sequence). This CDR3 is built from 14 residues. V was pared by 3 bases and J by 0 bases, with 8 bases between.

The chain is built from TRBV7-2 and TRBJ1-4; 8 bases fit TRBD1. V lost 5 bases, J lost 5 bases, and 7 bases stayed unmatched. The V gene's germline CDR1 is SGHTA and CDR2 FQGNSA. The CDR3 loop spans 15 amino acids. The CDR3 spells CASSTRTGNNEKLFF. In DNA form, the CDR3 reads TGTGCCAGCAGCACACGGACAGGGAACAATGAAAAACTGTTTTTT.

This clone appeared once. This chain connects TRBV5-4 to TRBJ2-7; D call uncertain. The CDR3 covers 12 residues. CDR1 is SGHNT, CDR2 YYREEE, per germline (reference sequence). V shed 2 bases and J shed 7 bases, with 10 bases lying between them. The CDR3 here is CASSFPGGEQYF. In DNA form, the CDR3 reads TGTGCCAGCAGCTTCCCAGGTGGGGAGCAGTACTTC. The full variable domain, in which reference TRBV5-4 and TRBJ2-7 provide the parts outside the CDR3, is ETGVTQSPTHLIKTRGQQVTLRCSSQSGHNTVSWYQQALGQGPQFIFQYYREEENGRGNFPPRFSGLQFPNYSSELNVNALELDDSALYLCASSFPGGEQYFGPGTRLTVT.

This clone was detected only once. J is TRBJ2-3 and V is TRBV7-3; TRBD1 is a possible D gene (6 bases). V lost 5 bases to trimming and J lost 3 bases, with 12 bases between them. The CDR3 is made up of 14 amino acids. Germline CDR1 and CDR2: SGHTA and FQGTGA. This CDR3 reads CASSLYRETDTQYF. CDR3 coding DNA: TGTGCCAGCAGCCTATACAGGGAGACAGATACGCAGTATTTT.

The V and J genes are TRBV20-1 and TRBJ1-2; D is unclear. The CDR3 spans 13 residues. Germline CDR1 and CDR2: DFQATT and SNEGSKA (reference sequence). V gave up 3 bases and J gave up 7 bases, with 15 bases separating them. CDR3 in amino acids: CSASTGESPGYTF. CDR3 bases: TGCAGTGCTAGTACTGGGGAGTCCCCTGGCTACACCTTC.

This chain uses TRBV27 with TRBJ2-1, with 9 bases matching TRBD2. CDR3 length equals 14 residues. Germline CDR1 reads MNHEY; CDR2 reads SMNVEV (reference sequence). The V gene end was trimmed by 3 bases and the J gene end by 9 bases; junction bases not matched to a gene: 6. CDR3 region: CASSFRGGASEQFF. CDR3 nucleotide sequence: TGTGCCAGCAGTTTCCGCGGGGGGGCCTCTGAGCAGTTCTTC.

The CDR3 DNA follows: TGTGCCAGCAGCTTCTTACGGGGGGGCGGCACAGATACGCAGTATTTT. This gives the protein CASSFLRGGGTDTQYF. The V and J genes are TRBV5-4 and TRBJ2-3, with TRBD2 matching over 8 bases. CDR3 length equals 16 residues. Germline V lookup: CDR1 SGHNT, CDR2 YYREEE (reference sequence). The V and J ends lost 2 bases and 1 base, in that order; junction bases with no gene match: 6. Full variable domain (rest looked up from reference TRBV5-4 and TRBJ2-3): ETGVTQSPTHLIKTRGQQVTLRCSSQSGHNTVSWYQQALGQGPQFIFQYYREEENGRGNFPPRFSGLQFPNYSSELNVNALELDDSALYLCASSFLRGGGTDTQYFGPGTRLTVL.

The chain employs TRBV5-5 and TRBJ1-5, with a weak D call TRBD1 (5 bases). CDR3 length: 14 residues. The germline V and J ends were trimmed by 6 bases and 11 bases, with 21 bases remaining between them. In germline, CDR1 is SGHKS, CDR2 YYEKEE (reference sequence). The CDR3 DNA reads TGTGCCAGCACCAAAGACACCGGACGGGGGGCCCAGCATTTT. Translated, it gives CASTKDTGRGAQHF.

The chain combines TRBV21-1 with TRBJ2-2; the table's D call, TRBD1, was not checked against the DNA. TRBV21-1 is recorded as a pseudogene. CDR3 length: 15 amino acids. The CDR3, as DNA: TGTGCCAGCAGCAAAGTGAACAGGGGCCCCGGGGAGCTGTTTTTT. Translation: CASSKVNRGPGELFF.

The V gene is TRBV9, the J gene TRBJ2-3; weak D call: TRBD2 (6 bases). The length of the CDR3 is 15 residues. V dropped 0 bases and J dropped 2 bases, with 10 bases sitting between them. Germline V gene sequence: CDR1 SGDLS, CDR2 YYNGEE. This CDR3 reads CASSVEGLYTDTQYF. As DNA, the CDR3 is TGTGCCAGCAGCGTAGAGGGACTCTACACAGATACGCAGTATTTT.

The V and J genes are TRBV11-2 and TRBJ1-6; D is undetermined. Germline V gives CDR1 SGHAT, CDR2 FQNNGV. This CDR3 is 17 amino acids long. V dropped 2 bases and J dropped 3 bases, with 14 bases sitting between them. The CDR3 sequence is CASSLSTNSIYNSPLHF. The CDR3 DNA sequence: TGTGCCAGCAGCTTAAGTACCAACAGCATCTATAATTCACCCCTCCACTTT.

This clone has at least ten counts. The V gene is TRBV9, the J gene TRBJ2-3, with D tentatively TRBD1 (6 bases). This CDR3 has 14 residues. Germline CDR1 and CDR2: SGDLS and YYNGEE. V was clipped by 6 bases and J by 4 bases, with 15 bases between them. In nucleotides, the CDR3 is TGTGCCAGCACCCTTGGGGGCGCCCCAGATACGCAGTATTTT. Protein sequence: CASTLGGAPDTQYF.

This clone has more than one count but fewer than ten. The chain carries TRBV6-6 and TRBJ2-7; 8 bases agree with TRBD1. CDR3 length: 16 amino acids. The V gene's germline CDR1 is MNHNY and CDR2 SVGAGI (reference sequence). Trimming cost V 4 bases and J 0 bases; bases outside gene matches: 8. The CDR3 loop reads CASSSKGTGSSYEQYF. In DNA form, the CDR3 reads TGTGCCAGCAGTTCAAAGGGGACAGGATCCTCCTACGAGCAGTACTTC.

The chain carries TRBV4-3 and TRBJ1-5; 8 nucleotides line up with TRBD1. J was trimmed by 1 base and V by 3 bases; bases with no gene match: 2. The CDR3 runs to 15 residues. From germline, CDR1 is LGHNA and CDR2 YSLEER. The CDR3 DNA reads as TGCGCCAGCAGCCATGACAGGGGAAGCAATCAGCCCCAGCATTTT. Protein product: CASSHDRGSNQPQHF.